This TCR beta chain was sequenced in a study of vaccination and CD4 T cells after COVID-19. Study-level points and caveats: Median SARS-CoV-2-reactive clonotype numbers went up from roughly 19 to 38, but not significantly.

The study sequenced cultured CD4+ T cell DNA using the Oncomine TCR Beta short-read assay. TCRdb used MiXCR to reprocess the PCR reads, holding one entry per CDR3 protein. The data hold about 17,000 distinct CDR3 sequences, with about 43% observed a single time. Details on this clonotype: The antigen is not known.

Noted treatment: roughly ten-day PBMC culture with coronavirus spike peptide pools or control peptides (ViraFEST assay). Germline trimming cut 4 bases from V and 3 bases from J; bases unmatched to any gene: 8. Germline CDR1 and CDR2: GTSNPN and SVGIG (reference sequence). CDR3 length: 15 amino acids. The TCR sequence derives from a human donor who had recovered from COVID-19. The chain links TRBV30 to TRBJ2-3, with TRBD1 identical over 9 bases. The sample consisted of CD4+ T cells from blood, cultured in vitro. CDR3 amino acids: CAWNFDRGWTDTQYF. As DNA, the CDR3 is TGTGCCTGGAACTTTGACAGGGGGTGGACAGATACGCAGTATTTT.